This T cell receptor (beta chain) was profiled in a study of OX40 agonist ivuxolimab in advanced cancers. Turning to the study itself: The eligibility criteria allowed prior anti-PD-1, anti-PD-L1 or anti-CTLA-4 therapy, and around 40% had some.

This table comes from immunoSEQ multiplex PCR, and its TCRdb copy is limited to in-frame clones, with some not included. The sample includes more than 55,000 clones, around 90% of them seen just once. This clone has a handful of counts. The antigen remains undetermined. Study-level findings and limits: Circulating CD4+ and CD8+ T cells showed clonal expansion by week 6 at 0.1 to 3.0 mg/kg.

Germline trimming cut 2 bases from V and 0 bases from J; bases unmatched to any gene: 5. Germline lookup yields CDR1 MNHNS and CDR2 SASEGT. CDR3 length equals 16 residues. V usage is TRBV6-1 and J usage is TRBJ2-7; 9 nucleotides match TRBD2. The input for sequencing was CD4+ or CD8+ T cells sorted from blood, taken in a trial of the OX40 agonist ivuxolimab. This TCR was sampled from an adult with an advanced solid tumor such as melanoma, head and neck, liver or kidney cancer. The CDR3 DNA reads TGTGCCAGCAGTGAATATGCGGGGGGGTTCTCCTACGAGCAGTACTTC. This gives the protein CASSEYAGGFSYEQYF.